Given below is one TCR beta chain in context. Its antigen remains unidentified. Only in-frame clones appear in the TCRdb table, and some are missing; sequencing was by immunoSEQ multiplex PCR. The sample has tens of thousands of clones; around three quarters are singletons. The germline CDR1 and CDR2 sequences are SEHNR and FQNEAQ (reference sequence). CDR3 length equals 14 residues. V was shortened by 5 bases and J by 5 bases, with 13 bases between the two germline ends. This entry comes from a study of STAT5B mutations in CD4+ large granular lymphocyte leukemia. Study outcomes and limitations: Approximately 25% of private leukemic clonotypes occurred rarely in other patients' non-leukemic repertoires.

The chain has TRBV7-9 and TRBJ1-5, with a weak D call TRBD1 (6 bases). This receptor was taken from a human donor in good health. The sample consisted of CD4+ T cells from blood buffy coats. The CDR3 DNA follows: TGTGCCAGCAGCCACCGGGGGGGCGATCAGCCCCAGCATTTT. As protein: CASSHRGGDQPQHF.